The clone carrying this T cell receptor beta chain was recorded many times. Using its own MiXCR run on the 5' RACE reads, TCRdb lists one record per CDR3 protein. The repertoire holds just under 65,000 distinct CDR3 sequences, with approximately 10% as singletons. This sample was taken from a study of early T cells in non-severe SARS-CoV-2 infection. This CDR3 has 13 residues. The junction had 3 bases not matched to a gene; V was cut back by 7 bases and J by 5 bases. The germline gives CDR1 MNHEY, CDR2 SVGAGI. The V call is TRBV6-5, the J call TRBJ2-2, with TRBD1 identical over 8 bases. This TCR was recovered from an adult who was a healthcare worker with PCR-confirmed SARS-CoV-2 infection or an uninfected control (not recorded which). This specimen was whole blood, taken at baseline. As DNA, the CDR3 is TGTGCCAGCACCAACAGGGGGACCGGGGAGCTGTTTTTT. Residues: CASTNRGTGELFF.